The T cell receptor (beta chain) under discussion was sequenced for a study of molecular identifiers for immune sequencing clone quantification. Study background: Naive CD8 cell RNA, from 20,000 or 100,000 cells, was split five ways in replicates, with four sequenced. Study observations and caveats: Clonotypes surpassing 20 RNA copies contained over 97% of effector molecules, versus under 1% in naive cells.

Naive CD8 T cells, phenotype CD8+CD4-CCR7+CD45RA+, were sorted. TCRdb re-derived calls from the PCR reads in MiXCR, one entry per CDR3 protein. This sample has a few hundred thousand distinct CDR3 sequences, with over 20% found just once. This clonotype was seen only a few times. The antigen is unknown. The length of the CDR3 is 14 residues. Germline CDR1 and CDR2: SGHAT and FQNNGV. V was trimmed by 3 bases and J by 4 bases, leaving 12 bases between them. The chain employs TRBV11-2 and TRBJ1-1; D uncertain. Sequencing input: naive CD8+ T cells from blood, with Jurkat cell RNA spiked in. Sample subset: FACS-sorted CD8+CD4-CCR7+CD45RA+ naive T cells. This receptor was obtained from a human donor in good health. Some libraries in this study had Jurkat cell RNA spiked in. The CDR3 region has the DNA TGTGCCAGCAGCTTCGGAGGGTTTGGCACTGAAGCTTTCTTT. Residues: CASSFGGFGTEAFF.